This T cell receptor beta chain was identified during a study of T cells in Graves' hyperthyroidism and ophthalmopathy. Study results and limitations: The model foresaw ophthalmopathy a median roughly 6 months prior to onset.

V lost 4 bases, J lost 5 bases, and 8 bases stayed unmatched. Germline V CDR1 and CDR2: SGHAT, FQDESV (reference sequence). The CDR3 is 14 amino acids. Stable Graves' hyperthyroidism denoted no ophthalmopathy progression over 18 months. Clinical symptoms, serum thyroxine, TRAb, thyroid ultrasound and orbital computed tomography established diagnosis. The CDR3 regions of TCR beta were amplified from RNA transcripts. First-round RT-PCR with HTBI primers amplified the TCR CDR3 region. TCRdb recomputed calls from the multiplex PCR reads with MiXCR, one row per CDR3 protein. The sample has approximately 400,000 distinct CDR3 sequences; about a sixth are singletons. Many counts were recorded for this clonotype. As yet, its antigen is unknown.

The receptor was isolated from a young woman with Graves' hyperthyroidism. Sequencing was carried out using blood. This chain links TRBV11-1 with TRBJ2-7; TRBD2 aligns across 7 bases. The CDR3 sequence is CASSYGTNQNEQYF. DNA of the CDR3: TGTGCCAGCAGCTACGGGACTAACCAGAACGAGCAGTACTTC.